The 10 T cell receptor beta chains in this list originate from one sample, sequenced in a study of patients and donors after allogeneic stem cell transplantation (dated by TCRdb to about 2020). The method behind the library was RT-PCR. The sequencer listed for this sample is NextSeq 550. Using fastp at Q25 and MiXCR, TCRdb reprocessed the public reads and kept productive beta chains. Under each unique CDR3 protein, matching rows form one entry showing the most common genes and DNA. This sample lists about a million distinct CDR3 sequences; approximately 19% were detected once. Of the sample, approximately 5.9% falls within the top ten clones. The sample consisted of blood, either unsorted or a sorted T cell fraction (not recorded which). The receptors originated from a human donor who was either an allogeneic HSCT recipient or a stem cell or donor lymphocyte infusion donor (not recorded which). It is not recorded whose cells these are; they may come from a transplant donor.

This chain connects TRBV6-1 to TRBJ1-1; D perhaps matches TRBD1 (6 bases). V dropped 5 bases and J dropped 0 bases, with 16 bases sitting between them. This CDR3 has 16 residues. CDR1 is MNHNS and CDR2 is SASEGT in the germline V gene. CDR3 amino acids: CASSPAIGQLNTEAFF. The CDR3 DNA is TGTGCCAGCAGTCCGGCTATCGGACAGTTGAACACTGAAGCTTTCTTT.

This clonotype turned up a few times. The chain combines TRBV6-1 with TRBJ1-3; D unresolved. The germline CDR1 and CDR2 sequences are MNHNS and SASEGT. This CDR3 spans 15 amino acids. V lost 6 bases to trimming and J lost 0 bases, with 12 bases between them. The CDR3 loop is CASRPFGNSGNTIYF. In DNA form, the CDR3 reads TGTGCCAGCAGGCCCTTCGGCAACTCTGGAAACACCATATATTTT.

The V gene is TRBV5-8, the J gene TRBJ1-3; TRBD1 matches 8 bases. Looked up from germline, CDR1 is SGHTS and CDR2 is YDEGEE. V dropped 4 bases and J dropped 4; count of bases not matched to a gene: 4. The CDR3 has 14 residues. CDR3 amino acids: CASSGRDRGNTIYF. The DNA for the CDR3 is TGTGCCAGCAGCGGCCGGGACAGGGGAAACACCATATATTTT.

This clonotype has just a few counts. The chain recombines TRBV20-1 with TRBJ2-7, with 7 bases matching TRBD2. V gave up 3 bases and J gave up 5 bases; unmatched junction bases: 10. This CDR3 region has 14 residues. Looked up from germline, CDR1 is DFQATT and CDR2 is SNEGSKA (reference sequence). As DNA, the CDR3 is TGCAGTGCTAGGATGAGCGGGATAACCAACGAGCAGTACTTC. Its protein product is CSARMSGITNEQYF.

The chain combines TRBV5-1 with TRBJ2-1, with 8 bases that match TRBD1. The CDR3 contains 15 residues. J lost 5 bases, V lost 4 bases, and 8 bases had no gene match. The V gene's germline CDR1 is SGHRS and CDR2 YFSETQ. The CDR3 spells CASSARQGIDNEQFF. CDR3 coding DNA: TGCGCCAGCAGCGCCCGACAGGGGATTGACAATGAGCAGTTCTTC. The complete variable domain, with remaining parts taken from reference TRBV5-1 and TRBJ2-1, reads KAGVTQTPRYLIKTRGQQVTLSCSPISGHRSVSWYQQTPGQGLQFLFEYFSETQRNKGNFPGRFSGRQFSNSRSEMNVSTLELGDSALYLCASSARQGIDNEQFFGPGTRLTVL.

This clonotype was seen a few times. The rearrangement joins TRBV24-1 to TRBJ1-5, with D maybe TRBD1 (5 bases). The germline V and J ends were trimmed by 9 bases and 6 bases, with 17 bases remaining between them. This CDR3 comprises 14 residues. CDR1 KGHDR and CDR2 SFDVKD come from the germline V gene. CDR3 region: CATFCSGQSQPQHF. CDR3 bases: TGTGCCACCTTTTGTTCAGGGCAAAGTCAGCCCCAGCATTTT.

This clonotype was recorded many times. The chain links TRBV4-1 to TRBJ2-5; D unresolved. This CDR3 spans 14 amino acids. Germline values: CDR1 MGHRA, CDR2 YSYEKL. The V end was cut by 1 base, the J end by 0 bases, with 6 bases between. CDR3: CASSQGMYQETQYF. The CDR3 DNA follows: TGCGCCAGCAGCCAAGGGATGTACCAAGAGACCCAGTACTTC.

This clonotype has just a few counts. The rearrangement uses TRBV10-3 and TRBJ2-1; perhaps TRBD2 as D (5 bases). The germline V and J ends were trimmed by 3 bases and 3 bases, with 12 bases remaining between them. The CDR3 runs 15 residues. The germline V gene encodes CDR1 ENHRY and CDR2 SYGVKD. The CDR3 loop reads CAISDSSQYYNEQFF. The CDR3 nucleotides are TGTGCCATCAGTGATTCTAGCCAATACTACAATGAGCAGTTCTTC.

This clonotype was detected many times. The chain carries TRBV6-5 and TRBJ1-1; D not resolved. Between the trimmed V and J ends, which lost 2 bases and 5 bases, there was a span of 12 bases. The CDR3 is made up of 14 amino acids. CDR1 is MNHEY and CDR2 is SVGAGI in the germline V gene. The CDR3 sequence is CASSYLEGGTEAFF. Written as DNA, the CDR3 is TGTGCCAGCAGTTACCTGGAAGGTGGAACTGAAGCTTTCTTT.

The table lists this clonotype with a few counts. The chain has TRBV12-3 or TRBV12-4 and TRBJ2-7; 9 positions match TRBD1. The CDR3 consists of 15 residues. Unmatched junction bases numbered 9, after V lost 3 bases and J lost 6 bases. The CDR3 nucleotides read TGTGCCAGCAGTTTCACGGGACAGGGTCTACGCGAGCAGTACTTC. Its translation is CASSFTGQGLREQYF.